These T cell receptor beta chains were read from a single sample in a study of T cells in tuberculosis. Profiling relied on immunoSEQ multiplex PCR, and the TCRdb table lists in-frame clones only, not all of them. The sample contains about 36,000 clones, over 90% of which appear only once. Sequences were obtained from PBMCs. All receptors derive from a donor between 10 and 29 years old with latent tuberculosis or without tuberculosis infection. CDR3s include the opening cysteine and the closing phenylalanine or tryptophan.

j_call cdr3_length v_call cdr3_aa
TRBJ1-2 14 TRBV5-1 CASSVGQGANGYTF
TRBJ2-5 14 TRBV4-1 CASSQVMVRETQYF
TRBJ2-6 14 TRBV2 CASMTGFGANVLTF
TRBJ1-4 17 TRBV27 CASSLISTSGANEKLFF
TRBJ1-4 12 TRBV4-1 CASRTGIGKLFF
TRBJ2-3 17 TRBV4-1 CASSQEGSGGAYDTQYF
TRBJ2-3 11 TRBV30 CAWEAQDTQYF
TRBJ1-2 13 TRBV23-1 CASSQLRAYGYTF
TRBJ1-1 13 TRBV7-3 CASSYRGLTEAFF
TRBJ2-5 15 TRBV11-1 CASSLAMGLGETQYF
TRBJ1-1 15 TRBV7-2 CASSRQGAANTEAFF
TRBJ2-1 17 TRBV6-1 CASSEVPPRSSYNEQFF
TRBJ2-4 15 TRBV10-3 CAISTGGPSKNIQYF
TRBJ2-4 12 TRBV12-5 CASGLDGGPKYF
TRBJ1-6 13 TRBV5-4 CASSPDSNSPLHF
TRBJ1-2 16 TRBV5-1 CASSLVPQARSYGYTF
TRBJ1-3 17 TRBV5-5 CASSLVHRDSSGNTIYF
TRBJ2-3 14 TRBV4-3 CASSQVSSVDTQYF
TRBJ2-7 14 TRBV19 CASSRTRVPREQYF
TRBJ1-2 14 TRBV29-1 CSVEFDRTNYGYTF
TRBJ2-2 15 TRBV27 CASRGTGVGTGELFF
TRBJ2-7 16 TRBV4-3 CASSQELQYPSYEQYF
TRBJ2-3 15 TRBV5-6 CASSLAGGGADTQYF
TRBJ2-7 15 TRBV27 CASSFTGTGGYEQYF
TRBJ2-7 14 TRBV6-1 CASSTYRTAYEQYF
TRBJ2-2 15 TRBV5-1 CASADKGRNTGELFF
TRBJ1-3 14 TRBV9 CASSVSRAGNTIYF
TRBJ1-5 12 TRBV10-2 CASDTSNQPQHF
TRBJ2-7 14 TRBV2 CASSEWPRSYEQYF
TRBJ1-2 15 TRBV25-1 CASSEGTGVGGGYTF
TRBJ1-2 13 TRBV7-2 CASSRGTNYGYTF
TRBJ1-1 13 TRBV4-3 CASSQDEATEAFF
TRBJ2-1 15 TRBV6-5 CASSSGTSGGNEQFF
TRBJ1-2 12 TRBV6-6 CASSYGEYGYTF
TRBJ2-1 17 TRBV7-6 CASSARLAGGLYNEQFF
TRBJ1-3 15 TRBV4-1 CASSPRDSGWDTIYF
TRBJ2-3 15 TRBV9 CASSVAGTSGDTQYF
TRBJ1-2 16 TRBV5-5 CASSLAIVQGALGYTF
TRBJ2-3 18 TRBV4-2 CASSQDFWLAGGADTQYF
TRBJ2-1 16 TRBV4-1 CASRTSGGLPMDEQFF
TRBJ2-1 15 TRBV7-9 CASSLRDSAYNEQFF
TRBJ1-2 16 TRBV30 CAWSDLRGLVSYGYTF
TRBJ1-2 17 TRBV7-2 CASSLATGPQFRYGYTF
TRBJ1-2 16 TRBV4-1 CASSQDVGQGFYGYTF
TRBJ1-1 14 TRBV5-5 CASSLNAENTEAFF
TRBJ2-3 15 TRBV9 CASSVGGGPVDTQYF
TRBJ2-4 17 TRBV5-8 CASSPGTVKGAKNIQYF
TRBJ2-3 15 TRBV6-1 CASSEAGAYTDTQYF
TRBJ2-2 12 TRBV7-3 CASSPGSGELFF
TRBJ2-7 16 TRBV10-1 CASTPSSGGNSYEQYF
TRBJ1-6 17 TRBV27 CASSLPHKKTGESPLHF
TRBJ2-1 13 TRBV5-1 CASSLGGGYEQFF
TRBJ2-2 17 TRBV11-2 CASSLFRGLANTGELFF
TRBJ2-5 13 TRBV12-5 CASGAGQSETQYF
TRBJ1-2 15 TRBV9 CASSVSTGGVDGYTF
TRBJ2-5 16 TRBV7-3 CASSLKGGGIQETQYF
TRBJ1-1 13 TRBV7-8 CASSSGQQTEAFF
TRBJ1-3 16 TRBV9 CASSPGQTRSGNTIYF